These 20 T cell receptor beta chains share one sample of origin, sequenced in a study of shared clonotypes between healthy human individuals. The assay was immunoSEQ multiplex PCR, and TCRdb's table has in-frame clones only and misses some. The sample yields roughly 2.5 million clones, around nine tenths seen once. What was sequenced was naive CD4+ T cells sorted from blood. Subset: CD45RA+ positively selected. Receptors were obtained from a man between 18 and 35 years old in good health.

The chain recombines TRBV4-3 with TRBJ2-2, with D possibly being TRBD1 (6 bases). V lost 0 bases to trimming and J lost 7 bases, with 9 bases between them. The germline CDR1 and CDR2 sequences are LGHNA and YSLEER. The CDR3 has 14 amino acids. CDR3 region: CASSQDPGVGELFF. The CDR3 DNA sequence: TGCGCCAGCAGCCAAGATCCAGGGGTCGGGGAGCTGTTTTTT.

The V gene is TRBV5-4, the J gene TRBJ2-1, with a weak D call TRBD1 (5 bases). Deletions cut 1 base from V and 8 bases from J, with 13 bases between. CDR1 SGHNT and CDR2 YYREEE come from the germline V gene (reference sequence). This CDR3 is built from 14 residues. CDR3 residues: CASSLIGALDEQFF. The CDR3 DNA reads TGTGCCAGCAGCTTGATAGGGGCTCTAGATGAGCAGTTCTTC. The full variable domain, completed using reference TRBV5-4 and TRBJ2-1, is ETGVTQSPTHLIKTRGQQVTLRCSSQSGHNTVSWYQQALGQGPQFIFQYYREEENGRGNFPPRFSGLQFPNYSSELNVNALELDDSALYLCASSLIGALDEQFFGPGTRLTVL.

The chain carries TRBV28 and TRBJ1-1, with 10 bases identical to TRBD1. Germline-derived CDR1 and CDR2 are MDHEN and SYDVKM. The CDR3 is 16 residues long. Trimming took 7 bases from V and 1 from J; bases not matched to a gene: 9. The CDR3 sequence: CASTTGTGVGNTEAFF. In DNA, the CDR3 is TGTGCCAGCACTACCGGGACAGGGGTTGGGAACACTGAAGCTTTCTTT.

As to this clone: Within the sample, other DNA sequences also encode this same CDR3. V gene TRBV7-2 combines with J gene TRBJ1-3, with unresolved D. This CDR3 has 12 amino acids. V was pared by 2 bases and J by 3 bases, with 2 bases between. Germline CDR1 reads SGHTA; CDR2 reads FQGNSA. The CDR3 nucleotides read TGTGCCAGCAGCTTAAGTGGAAACACCATATATTTT. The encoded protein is CASSLSGNTIYF.

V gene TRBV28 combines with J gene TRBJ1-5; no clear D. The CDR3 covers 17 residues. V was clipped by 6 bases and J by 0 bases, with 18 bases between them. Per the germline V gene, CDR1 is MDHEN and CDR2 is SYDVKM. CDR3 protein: CASSRIPGGNSNQPQHF. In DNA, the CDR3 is TGTGCCAGCAGCAGAATCCCTGGAGGGAATAGCAATCAGCCCCAGCATTTT.

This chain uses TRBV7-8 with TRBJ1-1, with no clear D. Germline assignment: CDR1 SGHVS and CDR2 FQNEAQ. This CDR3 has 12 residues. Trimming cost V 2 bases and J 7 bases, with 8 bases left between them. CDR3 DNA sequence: TGTGCCAGCAGCTTATCATACGGTGAAGCTTTCTTT. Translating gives CASSLSYGEAFF.

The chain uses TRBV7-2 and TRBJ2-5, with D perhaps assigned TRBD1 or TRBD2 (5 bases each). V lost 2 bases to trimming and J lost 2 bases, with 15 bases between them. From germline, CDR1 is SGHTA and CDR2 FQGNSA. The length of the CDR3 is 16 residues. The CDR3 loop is CASSLTGAGTQETQYF. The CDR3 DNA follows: TGTGCCAGCAGCTTAACCGGGGCGGGCACTCAAGAGACCCAGTACTTC.

The CDR3 protein is CASSSRASILYEQYF. As DNA, the CDR3 is TGTGCCAGCAGCTCTCGGGCGTCCATTCTGTACGAGCAGTACTTC. This chain connects TRBV11-2 to TRBJ2-7; no reliable D call. The CDR3 is made up of 15 amino acids. The germline CDR1 and CDR2 sequences are SGHAT and FQNNGV. V dropped 4 bases and J dropped 4 bases, with 17 bases sitting between them.

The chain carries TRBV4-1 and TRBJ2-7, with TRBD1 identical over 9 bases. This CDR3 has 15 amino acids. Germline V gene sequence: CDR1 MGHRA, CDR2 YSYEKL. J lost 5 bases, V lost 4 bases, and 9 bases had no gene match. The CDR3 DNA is TGCGCCAGCAGCCCCGAAGGACAGGGGTTCCACGAGCAGTACTTC. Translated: CASSPEGQGFHEQYF.

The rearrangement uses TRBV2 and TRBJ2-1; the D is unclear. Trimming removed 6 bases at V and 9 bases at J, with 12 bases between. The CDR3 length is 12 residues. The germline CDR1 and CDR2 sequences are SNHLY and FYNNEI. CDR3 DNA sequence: TGTGCCAGCAGGCCACTACAACCTGAGCAGTTCTTC. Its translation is CASRPLQPEQFF.

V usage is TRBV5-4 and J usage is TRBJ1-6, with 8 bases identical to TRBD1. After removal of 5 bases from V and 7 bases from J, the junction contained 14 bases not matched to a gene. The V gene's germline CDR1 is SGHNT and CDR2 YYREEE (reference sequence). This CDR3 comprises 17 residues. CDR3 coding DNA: TGTGCCAGCAGTATGGCAGGGGGCGCTTCGAAAAATTCACCCCTCCACTTT. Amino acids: CASSMAGGASKNSPLHF.

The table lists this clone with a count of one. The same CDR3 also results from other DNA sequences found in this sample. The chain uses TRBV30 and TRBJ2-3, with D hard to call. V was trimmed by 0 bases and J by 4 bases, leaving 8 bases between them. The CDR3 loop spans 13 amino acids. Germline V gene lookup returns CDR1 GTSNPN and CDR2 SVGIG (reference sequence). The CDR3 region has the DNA TGTGCCTGGAGTGTACGGGCATCAGATACGCAGTATTTT. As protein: CAWSVRASDTQYF.

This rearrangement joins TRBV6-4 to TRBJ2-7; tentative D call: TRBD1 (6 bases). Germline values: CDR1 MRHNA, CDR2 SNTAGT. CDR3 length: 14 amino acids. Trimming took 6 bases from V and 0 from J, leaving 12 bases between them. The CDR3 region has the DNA TGTGCCAGCAGGCGGACAGCCAGCTCCTACGAGCAGTACTTC. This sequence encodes CASRRTASSYEQYF.

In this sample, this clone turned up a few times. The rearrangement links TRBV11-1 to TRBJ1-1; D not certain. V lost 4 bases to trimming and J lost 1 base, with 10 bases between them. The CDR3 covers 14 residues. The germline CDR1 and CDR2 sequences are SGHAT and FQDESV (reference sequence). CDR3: CASSYGRSNTEAFF. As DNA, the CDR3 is TGTGCCAGCAGCTATGGACGGTCGAACACTGAAGCTTTCTTT.

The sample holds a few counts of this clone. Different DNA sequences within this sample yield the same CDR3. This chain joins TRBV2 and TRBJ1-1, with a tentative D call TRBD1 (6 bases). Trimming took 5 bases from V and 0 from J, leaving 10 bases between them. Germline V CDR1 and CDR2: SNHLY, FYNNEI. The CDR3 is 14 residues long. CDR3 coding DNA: TGTGCCAGCAGTCTAACAGGGTTGAACACTGAAGCTTTCTTT. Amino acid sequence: CASSLTGLNTEAFF.

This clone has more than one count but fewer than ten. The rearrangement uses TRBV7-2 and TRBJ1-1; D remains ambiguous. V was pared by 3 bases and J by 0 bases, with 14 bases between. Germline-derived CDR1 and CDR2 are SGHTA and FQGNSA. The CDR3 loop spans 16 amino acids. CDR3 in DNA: TGTGCCAGCAGCTTGGGCGGACGGAACTTGAACACTGAAGCTTTCTTT. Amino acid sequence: CASSLGGRNLNTEAFF.

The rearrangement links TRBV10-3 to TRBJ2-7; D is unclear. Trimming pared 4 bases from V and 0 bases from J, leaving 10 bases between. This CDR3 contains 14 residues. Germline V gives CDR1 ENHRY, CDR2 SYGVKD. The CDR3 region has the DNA TGTGCCATCAGTGCGGTCAGTAGCTCCTACGAGCAGTACTTC. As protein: CAISAVSSSYEQYF.

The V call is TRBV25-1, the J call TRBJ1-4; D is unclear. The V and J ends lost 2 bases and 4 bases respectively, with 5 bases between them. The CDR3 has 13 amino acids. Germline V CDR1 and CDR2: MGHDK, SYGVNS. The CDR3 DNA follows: TGTGCCAGCAGTGAACCCAATAATGAAAAACTGTTTTTT. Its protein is CASSEPNNEKLFF.

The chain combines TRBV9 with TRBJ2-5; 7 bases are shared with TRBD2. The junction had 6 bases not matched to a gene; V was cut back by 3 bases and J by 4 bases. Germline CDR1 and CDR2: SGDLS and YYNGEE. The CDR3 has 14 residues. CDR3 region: CASSGRGVAETQYF. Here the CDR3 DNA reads TGTGCCAGCAGCGGACGGGGGGTTGCAGAGACCCAGTACTTC.

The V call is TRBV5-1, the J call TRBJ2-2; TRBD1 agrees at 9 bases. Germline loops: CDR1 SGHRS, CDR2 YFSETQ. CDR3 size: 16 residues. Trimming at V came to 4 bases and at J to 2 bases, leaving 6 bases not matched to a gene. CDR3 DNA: TGCGCCAGCAGCGGACTGGGACAGGGAAACACCGGGGAGCTGTTTTTT. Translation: CASSGLGQGNTGELFF.